This TCR beta chain was sequenced during a study of cytomegalovirus exposure and HLA in healthy donors. V lost 2 bases to trimming and J lost 0 bases, with 7 bases between them. The CDR3 runs 15 residues. Germline values: CDR1 KGHSH, CDR2 LQKENI. Points on this clone: The antigen is unknown.

The PCR used 60 Vbeta and 13 Jbeta primers. Libraries were prepared by immunoSEQ multiplex PCR; TCRdb keeps only in-frame clonotypes and omits some of them. The table includes 150,000 or so clones, about 73% detected once. Study results and caveats: It was assumed in the presence/absence analyses that sequencing depth was roughly uniform across donors.

The TCR comes from a woman in her thirties or forties in good health and CMV-seronegative. The sample consisted of PBMCs. The rearrangement uses TRBV18 and TRBJ1-4, with D unresolved. This CDR3 reads CASSPIAATNEKLFF. CDR3 coding DNA: TGTGCCAGCTCACCAATAGCAGCAACTAATGAAAAACTGTTTTTT.